This T cell receptor beta chain is drawn from a study of blood T cell repertoires in COVID-19 (dated by TCRdb to 2020 to 2021). Background on the whole study: The collaborator samples originated in the United States, Italy and Spain and spanned the acute and convalescent phases of COVID-19. A de-identified subject ID, COVID-19 status, age in years and sex were almost always included in the sample metadata. The prospective study material was composed of cDNA or gDNA derived from T cells, B-cell-depleted T cells, or PBMCs. The samples were drawn from the first 160 participants of the ongoing ImmuneRACE study and from 1,254 subjects provided by 6 global collaborators. The dataset comprised deeply sampled blood TCRbeta repertoires from subjects exposed to, actively infected with, or recovered from COVID-19. The repertoires were released in a freely available public database intended as a resource for research on the immune response to SARS-CoV-2. HLA class I and class II types, where available, came from metadata supplied by the sample provider rather than from assay-based typing. On the study overall, not on this receptor specifically: How much clinical and demographic metadata was included differed by source and by participant, and the metadata was provided uncurated.

As regards this clone: This receptor's antigen is unknown. Base-call qualities are not available, and no considerably larger clone is one nucleotide away.

Reading from cysteine to phenylalanine, the CDR3 counts 16 amino acids. Only the CDR3 DNA stays, 48 bases, in frame from base 1. The junction shows trimming of 4 bases on V and 2 bases on J, plus 19 bases between the germline ends. The germline V gene (reference sequence) gives CDR1 as SGHNT and CDR2 as YYREEE. At one collaborating source in Seattle, patients were enrolled during active infection and were followed longitudinally through the course of disease. Collaborating institutions collected whole blood in K2EDTA tubes following their own protocols. For TCRbeta analysis, collaborators shipped samples in one of three forms: frozen whole blood, isolated PBMCs, or DNA extracted from either of those sample types. The immunoSEQ Assay, a bias-controlled multiplex PCR, was used to amplify TCRbeta CDR3 regions from genomic DNA. Regarding the original processing steps: The number of nucleated cells in each sample was estimated from the amplification of reference gene primers within the assay. To quantify the absolute abundance of each unique TCRbeta CDR3 rearrangement, sequence reads were collapsed and filtered. For each sample, productive Simpson clonality was calculated as the square root of Simpson's diversity index over productive rearrangements. Entries here come from immuneACCESS through TCRdb and include only in-frame sequences with V and J called. Some clones fail to appear in such tables; in the studies checked, an unresolved V gene covers under half of the shortfall, and the cause of the remainder is unknown. V and J calls plus clone size are reproduced from that table; the DNA served to infer D and trimming. The sample data list 400,000 or so clones, and over 75% of these were observed just once. The ten biggest clones cover roughly 1.6% of the sample.

The sequenced sample was peripheral blood. Recombination connected TRBV5-4 to TRBJ2-7; matching of 5 bases hints at TRBD2 as the D gene. The sequence was collected from a woman in her thirties or forties with COVID-19, enrolled during active disease. The sequence in DNA is TGTGCCAGCAGCCCGGACTTAGCGATAACTGCCTACGAGCAGTACTTC. Translated, it reads CASSPDLAITAYEQYF.